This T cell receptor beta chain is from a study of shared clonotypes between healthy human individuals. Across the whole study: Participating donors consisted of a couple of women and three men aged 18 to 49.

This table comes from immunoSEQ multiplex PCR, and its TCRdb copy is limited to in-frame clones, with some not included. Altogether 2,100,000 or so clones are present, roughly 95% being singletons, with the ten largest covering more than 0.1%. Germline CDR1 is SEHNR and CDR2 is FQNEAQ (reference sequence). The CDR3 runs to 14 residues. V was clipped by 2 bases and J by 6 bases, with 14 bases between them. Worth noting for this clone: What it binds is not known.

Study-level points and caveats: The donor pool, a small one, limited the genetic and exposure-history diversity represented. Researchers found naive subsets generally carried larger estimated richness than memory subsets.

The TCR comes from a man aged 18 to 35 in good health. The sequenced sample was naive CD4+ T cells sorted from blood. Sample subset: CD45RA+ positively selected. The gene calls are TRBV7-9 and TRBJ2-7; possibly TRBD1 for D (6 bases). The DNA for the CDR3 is TGTGCCAGCAGCTTAAAGCAGGGGTTCAGCGAGCAGTACTTC. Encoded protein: CASSLKQGFSEQYF.